One sample yielded the 19 T cell receptor beta chains listed below, sequenced in a study of shared clonotypes between healthy human individuals. Naive CD8 isolation took CD45RO-negative cells positively selected for CCR7 and excluded terminally differentiated effector memory CD45RA+ cells. Generated by immunoSEQ multiplex PCR, the TCRdb table keeps only in-frame clones and is missing some. Here the sample spans about 2 million clones, just under 95% being singletons. The sequencing input was naive CD8+ T cells sorted from blood. Receptors were obtained from a man aged 18 to 30 in good health.

The chain couples TRBV5-6 to TRBJ2-7; D gene uncertain. There are 13 residues in the CDR3. With 6 bases removed from V and 0 bases from J, the gap between germline ends came to 10 bases. The germline V gene encodes CDR1 SGHDT and CDR2 YYEEEE. This chain's CDR3 is CASMELSSYEQYF. The CDR3 DNA reads as TGTGCCAGCATGGAGCTGAGCTCCTACGAGCAGTACTTC. The variable domain in full, with the rest retrieved from reference TRBV5-6 and TRBJ2-7, is DAGVTQSPTHLIKTRGQQVTLRCSPKSGHDTVSWYQQALGQGPQFIFQYYEEEERQRGNFPDRFSGHQFPNYSSELNVNALLLGDSALYLCASMELSSYEQYFGPGTRLTVT.

V usage is TRBV28 and J usage is TRBJ2-1; 12 positions agree with TRBD2. The CDR3 consists of 16 residues. Germline trimming cut 5 bases from V and 3 bases from J; bases unmatched to any gene: 5. Germline CDR1 reads MDHEN; CDR2 reads SYDVKM. The CDR3 protein is CASSMLAGGNYNEQFF. CDR3 nucleotide sequence: TGTGCCAGCAGTATGCTAGCGGGGGGGAACTACAATGAGCAGTTCTTC.

This chain uses TRBV4-1 with TRBJ2-3, with a tentative D call TRBD1 (5 bases). This CDR3 has 14 amino acids. V was cut by 0 bases and J by 5 bases, with 9 bases left in between. Germline assignment: CDR1 MGHRA and CDR2 YSYEKL. The CDR3 loop is CASSQEGAQDTQYF. CDR3 nucleotides: TGCGCCAGCAGCCAAGAAGGGGCACAAGATACGCAGTATTTT.

This chain links TRBV7-2 with TRBJ1-2; possibly TRBD1 for D (5 bases). V was shortened by 3 bases and J by 8 bases, with 19 bases between the two germline ends. The CDR3 is 15 residues long. Germline CDR1 is SGHTA and CDR2 is FQGNSA. CDR3 nucleotides: TGTGCCAGCAGCTTTGGGCTCGAAGGGGCGGAGGGCTACACCTTC. Amino acid sequence: CASSFGLEGAEGYTF.

The sample holds one count of this clone. This sequence joins TRBV29-1 and TRBJ2-1; D is perhaps TRBD1 (5 bases). Deletions cut 2 bases from V and 0 bases from J, with 11 bases between. Germline V gene sequence: CDR1 SQVTM, CDR2 ANQGSEA. CDR3 size: 15 residues. Here the CDR3 reads CSVEPGQSSYNEQFF. The DNA of the CDR3 is TGCAGCGTTGAACCAGGGCAGAGCTCCTACAATGAGCAGTTCTTC.

This clone was observed a single time. V and J are TRBV10-3 and TRBJ2-1; a weak D match, TRBD1 (6 bases). Per germline, CDR1 ENHRY and CDR2 SYGVKD. This CDR3 comprises 18 residues. V lost 2 bases and J 2 bases, leaving 19 bases between the germline ends. The CDR3 bases are TGTGCCATCAGTGAGACCCGGGCAGGGGACCTTACCTACAATGAGCAGTTCTTC. Protein: CAISETRAGDLTYNEQFF.

The chain couples TRBV7-3 to TRBJ1-6; D is unclear. Looked up from germline, CDR1 is SGHTA and CDR2 is FQGTGA. Trimming stripped 4 bases from V and 8 bases from J, with 9 bases between. The CDR3 is 13 residues long. The CDR3 loop is CASSWGGYSPLHF. In DNA form, the CDR3 reads TGTGCCAGCAGCTGGGGTGGCTATTCACCCCTCCACTTT.

The gene calls are TRBV4-3 and TRBJ1-2, with no clear D. Per the germline V gene, CDR1 is LGHNA and CDR2 is YSLEER. This CDR3 has 15 amino acids. V lost 0 bases and J lost 4, with 12 bases in between. CDR3 DNA: TGCGCCAGCAGCCAAGACCCGGACGGCCTCTATGGCTACACCTTC. Translating it yields CASSQDPDGLYGYTF.

A single count supports this clone. The CDR3 loop is CAWNWALDTGELFF. The CDR3 coding sequence is TGTGCCTGGAATTGGGCATTAGACACCGGGGAGCTGTTTTTT. The V and J genes are TRBV30 and TRBJ2-2; D call uncertain. Germline V lookup: CDR1 GTSNPN, CDR2 SVGIG (reference sequence). The CDR3 is 14 residues long. The V gene lost 4 bases and the J gene lost 3 bases, with 12 bases spanning the gap.

This clone appeared a single time. The chain uses TRBV19 and TRBJ2-1, with D perhaps TRBD2 (6 bases). V was cut by 5 bases and J by 8 bases, with 13 bases left in between. The germline V gene encodes CDR1 LNHDA and CDR2 SQIVND (reference sequence). There are 13 residues in the CDR3. The CDR3 region is CASSLPTSYEQFF. In DNA form, the CDR3 reads TGTGCCAGTAGTCTCCCGACTAGTTATGAGCAGTTCTTC.

The rearrangement uses TRBV30 and TRBJ2-7, with D possibly being TRBD1 or TRBD2 (5 bases each). Per the germline V gene, CDR1 is GTSNPN and CDR2 is SVGIG (reference sequence). Trimming cost V 3 bases and J 2 bases, with 17 bases left between them. CDR3 size: 15 residues. This chain's CDR3 is CAWRRGEGRAYEQYF. As DNA, the CDR3 is TGTGCCTGGAGGAGGGGCGAGGGCAGGGCCTACGAGCAGTACTTC.

This clone has just a few counts. The CDR3 DNA is TGTGCCAGCAGCTTAGCGGGGCAGGGGGATTCACCCCTCCACTTT. This translates into CASSLAGQGDSPLHF. V usage is TRBV7-9 and J usage is TRBJ1-6, with 7 bases matching TRBD1. The CDR3 has 15 residues. Germline V gene data show CDR1 as SEHNR and CDR2 as FQNEAQ (reference sequence). The V gene end was trimmed by 0 bases and the J gene end by 8 bases; junction bases not matched to a gene: 4.

This clone appeared a few times. J is TRBJ1-2 and V is TRBV6-4, with D unresolved. This CDR3 is 15 amino acids long. Per germline, CDR1 MRHNA and CDR2 SNTAGT. V shed 3 bases and J shed 4 bases, with 15 bases lying between them. The CDR3 region is CASSEVDVGSYGYTF. DNA of the CDR3: TGTGCCAGCAGTGAAGTCGACGTCGGCTCCTATGGCTACACCTTC.

V is TRBV28 and J is TRBJ1-5, with unresolved D. This CDR3 is 14 amino acids long. Germline-derived CDR1 and CDR2 are MDHEN and SYDVKM. V dropped 8 bases and J dropped 5 bases, with 16 bases sitting between them. The CDR3 loop is CASHGPLGDQPQHF. The DNA for the CDR3 is TGTGCCAGCCACGGGCCCCTAGGAGATCAGCCCCAGCATTTT.

The J gene is TRBJ2-7, the V gene TRBV5-1; 11 positions agree with TRBD1. The germline V gene has CDR1 SGHRS and CDR2 YFSETQ. J gave up 2 bases and V 4 bases, and 5 bases lay outside the gene matches. The CDR3 is made up of 15 amino acids. CDR3 sequence: CASSPGTGGTYEQYF. The DNA for the CDR3 is TGCGCCAGCAGCCCCGGGACAGGGGGTACCTACGAGCAGTACTTC. The full variable domain, rest sourced from reference TRBV5-1 and TRBJ2-7, is KAGVTQTPRYLIKTRGQQVTLSCSPISGHRSVSWYQQTPGQGLQFLFEYFSETQRNKGNFPGRFSGRQFSNSRSEMNVSTLELGDSALYLCASSPGTGGTYEQYFGPGTRLTVT.

The chain carries TRBV19 and TRBJ2-2, with D hard to call. V was cut by 2 bases and J by 2 bases, with 9 bases left in between. This CDR3 comprises 15 residues. CDR1 and CDR2 from the germline V gene are LNHDA and SQIVND (reference sequence). CDR3 residues: CASSISGFNTGELFF. The CDR3 DNA reads as TGTGCCAGTAGTATATCCGGGTTCAACACCGGGGAGCTGTTTTTT.

The genes are TRBV15 and TRBJ2-7; D is uncertain. The CDR3 is 13 residues long. The ends were cut back, 4 bases at V and 7 bases at J, with 14 bases in the middle. Germline CDR1 and CDR2: LNHNV and YYDKDF (reference sequence). The CDR3 DNA follows: TGTGCCACCAGCAAAGTCAACGTGGGGGAGCAGTACTTC. The encoded protein is CATSKVNVGEQYF.

With regard to this clone: This same CDR3 is encoded by further DNA sequences in the sample. V gene TRBV11-2 combines with J gene TRBJ1-2; no clear D. Trimming removed 4 bases at V and 0 bases at J, with 0 bases between. The CDR3 is made up of 11 amino acids. CDR1 SGHAT and CDR2 FQNNGV come from the germline V gene. CDR3 nucleotide sequence: TGTGCCAGCAGCTCTAACTATGGCTACACCTTC. This sequence encodes CASSSNYGYTF.

The chain links TRBV7-9 to TRBJ1-2; no clear D. CDR1 is SEHNR and CDR2 is FQNEAQ in the germline V gene (reference sequence). V was trimmed by 6 bases and J by 3 bases, leaving 11 bases between them. CDR3 length: 13 residues. The CDR3 DNA reads as TGTGCCAGCAGTTTCGCTGATTACTATGGCTACACCTTC. Translated: CASSFADYYGYTF.